A single sample gave rise to the 26 T cell receptor beta chains below, sequenced in a study of shared clonotypes between healthy human individuals (dated by TCRdb to the early 2020s). CD8 naive samples were obtained by positive selection for CCR7 among CD45RO-negative cells, yielding a CD45RA+CCR7+ population from which TemRA cells were excluded. The library was made by the immunoSEQ multiplex PCR assay. TCRdb's version of the immuneACCESS table is confined to in-frame rearrangements and falls short of the full clone set. An unresolved V gene accounts for under half of the shortfall where checked; the remainder is of unknown origin. The sample contains millions of clones, about 95% of them found a single time. Clones ranked in the top ten supply 0.9% to 1.4% of the sample. The material sequenced was naive CD8+ T cells sorted from blood. The cell subset or site label on this specimen signifies: CD45RA+CCR7+. These TCRs come from a man aged 18-30 years in good health.

To note about this clone: A read error is possible here, since a much larger clone lies one base away. Other DNA sequences of this sample code for an identical CDR3. The chain couples TRBV11-2 to TRBJ1-1; D not resolved. From germline, CDR1 is SGHAT and CDR2 FQNNGV. The CDR3 consists of 14 residues. Trimming left V 5 bases short and J 1 base short, with 11 bases between. The CDR3 here is CASSPGQRNTEAFF. CDR3 nucleotides: TGTGCCAGCAGCCCTGGGCAGAGGAACACTGAAGCTTTCTTT.

Comments on this clone: The same CDR3 arises from other DNA sequences in this sample as well. The chain has TRBV5-6 and TRBJ1-6; TRBD1 aligns across 9 bases. Germline CDR1 SGHDT, CDR2 YYEEEE. This CDR3 is 14 amino acids long. Unmatched junction bases numbered 2, after V lost 3 bases and J lost 7 bases. The CDR3 sequence: CASSSGQGNSPLHF. The CDR3 coding sequence is TGTGCCAGCAGCTCGGGACAGGGCAATTCACCCCTCCACTTT.

The chain joins TRBV7-2 to TRBJ2-2; unclear D gene. The CDR3 contains 16 residues. The germline V gene encodes CDR1 SGHTA and CDR2 FQGNSA. Trimming shortened V by 5 bases and J by 0 bases, and 13 bases separated the two germline ends. DNA for the CDR3: TGTGCCAGCAGCCCCCTCGGCCTTGCGAACACCGGGGAGCTGTTTTTT. Translating gives CASSPLGLANTGELFF.

V gene TRBV12-2 combines with J gene TRBJ1-6; TRBD1 reflects the table's D call only, with no check against the DNA. TRBV12-2 is a recognized pseudogene. The CDR3 totals 16 residues. The CDR3 is CASRYRGSSYNSPLHF. The CDR3 DNA follows: TGTGCAAGTCGTTACAGGGGGAGTTCCTATAATTCACCCCTCCACTTT.

This clone was seen a handful of times. The rearrangement joins TRBV4-1 to TRBJ2-1; D gene unclear. Germline V CDR1 and CDR2: MGHRA, YSYEKL. V lost 1 base and J lost 7, with 14 bases in between. The CDR3 spans 15 residues. This chain's CDR3 is CASSQVTLGSNEQFF. The DNA for the CDR3 is TGCGCCAGCAGCCAAGTTACATTGGGGTCGAATGAGCAGTTCTTC.

V is TRBV10-3 and J is TRBJ2-1, with 8 bases fitting TRBD2. From germline, CDR1 is ENHRY and CDR2 SYGVKD. V lost 8 bases to trimming and J lost 8 bases; unmatched junction nucleotides: 14. The CDR3 contains 15 residues. In DNA form, the CDR3 reads TGTGCCATCCAGACGCTGGCGGGGGGTTCGGATGAGCAGTTCTTC. Amino acid sequence: CAIQTLAGGSDEQFF.

The rearrangement links TRBV19 to TRBJ2-1; D gene unclear. Germline V gene sequence: CDR1 LNHDA, CDR2 SQIVND (reference sequence). This CDR3 is built from 13 residues. Trimming took off 6 bases at V and 2 bases at J, with 8 bases between the two ends. This CDR3 reads CASRLGTYNEQFF. As DNA, the CDR3 is TGTGCCAGTAGGCTGGGGACCTACAATGAGCAGTTCTTC.

The chain recombines TRBV2 with TRBJ2-7; D may be TRBD2 (6 bases). Trimming shortened V by 1 base and J by 0 bases, and 10 bases separated the two germline ends. The germline V gene has CDR1 SNHLY and CDR2 FYNNEI. The CDR3 runs to 15 residues. CDR3 DNA: TGTGCCAGCAGTGAAGGGGATAGCGGCTCCTACGAGCAGTACTTC. Protein product: CASSEGDSGSYEQYF.

The chain joins TRBV27 to TRBJ1-5; D is uncertain. This CDR3 comprises 15 residues. The germline V gene encodes CDR1 MNHEY and CDR2 SMNVEV (reference sequence). The V end was cut by 5 bases, the J end by 2 bases, with 13 bases between. The CDR3 is CASSLDFRGNQPQHF. CDR3 sequence (DNA): TGTGCCAGCAGTCTAGACTTTAGGGGCAATCAGCCCCAGCATTTT.

This clone was seen a few times. This chain uses TRBV5-1 with TRBJ2-2, with D hard to call. Germline V gene lookup returns CDR1 SGHRS and CDR2 YFSETQ. This CDR3 has 14 residues. Between the trimmed V and J ends, which lost 0 bases and 4 bases, there was a span of 7 bases. CDR3 loop: CASSLEFSTGELFF. The CDR3 bases are TGCGCCAGCAGCTTGGAGTTTAGCACCGGGGAGCTGTTTTTT.

This clone was seen once. This chain connects TRBV18 to TRBJ2-7; D is possibly TRBD1 (5 bases). The germline gives CDR1 KGHSH, CDR2 LQKENI. This CDR3 has 14 amino acids. Trimming pared 0 bases from V and 5 bases from J, leaving 11 bases between. CDR3 nucleotides: TGTGCCAGCTCACCACCGACAGAGGCCCACGAGCAGTACTTC. It yields the protein CASSPPTEAHEQYF.

This rearrangement joins TRBV13 to TRBJ2-1, with 8 bases aligning to TRBD2. V was clipped by 7 bases and J by 6 bases; unmatched bases: 8. This CDR3 is 14 amino acids long. The germline gives CDR1 PRHDT, CDR2 FYEKMQ (reference sequence). CDR3 nucleotides: TGTGCCAGCACCCGTTGGCGGGAGGTCAATGAGCAGTTCTTC. Protein sequence: CASTRWREVNEQFF.

This chain uses TRBV5-6 with TRBJ2-3; D gene unclear. The CDR3 is 14 amino acids. The germline CDR1 and CDR2 sequences are SGHDT and YYEEEE. With 0 bases removed from V and 2 bases from J, the gap between germline ends came to 7 bases. CDR3 nucleotides: TGTGCCAGCAGCTTGGGCGGATACACAGATACGCAGTATTTT. This translates into CASSLGGYTDTQYF. Filled out from reference TRBV5-6 and TRBJ2-3, the complete variable domain reads DAGVTQSPTHLIKTRGQQVTLRCSPKSGHDTVSWYQQALGQGPQFIFQYYEEEERQRGNFPDRFSGHQFPNYSSELNVNALLLGDSALYLCASSLGGYTDTQYFGPGTRLTVL.

The V call is TRBV4-2, the J call TRBJ2-7, with TRBD1 as a possible D gene (6 bases). V was clipped by 1 base and J by 1 base, with 11 bases between them. The CDR3 is made up of 15 amino acids. CDR1 is LGHNA and CDR2 is YNFKEQ in the germline V gene. CDR3 nucleotides: TGTGCCAGCAGCCAAGTACTGGGACAATCCTACGAGCAGTACTTC. Translation gives CASSQVLGQSYEQYF.

The chain uses TRBV9 and TRBJ2-1, with D perhaps TRBD1 (6 bases). Germline V gives CDR1 SGDLS, CDR2 YYNGEE. CDR3 length: 15 amino acids. V lost 0 bases and J lost 2, with 9 bases in between. This chain's CDR3 is CASSVAEGAYNEQFF. The CDR3 DNA reads as TGTGCCAGCAGCGTAGCTGAGGGGGCCTACAATGAGCAGTTCTTC.

The J gene is TRBJ2-7, the V gene TRBV27, with D tentatively TRBD1 (5 bases). V lost 1 base and J 5 bases, leaving 12 bases between the germline ends. CDR1 and CDR2 (germline): MNHEY, SMNVEV (reference sequence). CDR3 length: 14 residues. The CDR3 sequence is CASSLWQGTHEQYF. The DNA of the CDR3 is TGTGCCAGCAGTTTATGGCAGGGTACCCACGAGCAGTACTTC.

The V call is TRBV25-1, the J call TRBJ2-5; D tentatively reads TRBD1 or TRBD2 (6 bases each). Trimming took off 10 bases at V and 5 bases at J, with 11 bases between the two ends. From germline, CDR1 is MGHDK and CDR2 SYGVNS. The CDR3 totals 11 residues. The CDR3, as DNA: TGTGCCACGGGGGCCGGGGAGACCCAGTACTTC. The encoded protein is CATGAGETQYF.

The chain couples TRBV27 to TRBJ2-2; TRBD1 is a possible D gene (6 bases). CDR1 and CDR2 from the germline V gene are MNHEY and SMNVEV (reference sequence). Trimming stripped 5 bases from V and 1 base from J, with 14 bases between. This CDR3 comprises 16 residues. CDR3 DNA: TGTGCCAGCAGTCCAAACCCCAGGGGGAACACCGGGGAGCTGTTTTTT. Translating it yields CASSPNPRGNTGELFF.

In DNA form, the CDR3 reads TGTGCCAGCAGTTTAAACCCCGGGACTTTTGAAGCTTTCTTT. Translating it yields CASSLNPGTFEAFF. The chain has TRBV27 and TRBJ1-1, with D perhaps matching TRBD1 (5 bases). V lost 2 bases, J lost 7 bases, and 14 bases lay in between. Germline V lookup: CDR1 MNHEY, CDR2 SMNVEV (reference sequence). This CDR3 comprises 14 residues.

The rearrangement links TRBV27 to TRBJ1-2; no firm D call. V was pared by 6 bases and J by 4 bases, with 12 bases between. This CDR3 region has 13 residues. Germline values: CDR1 MNHEY, CDR2 SMNVEV (reference sequence). The DNA of the CDR3 is TGTGCCAGCAGATTGGGAGGGCTCTATGGCTACACCTTC. Residues: CASRLGGLYGYTF.

This rearrangement joins TRBV4-1 to TRBJ1-1; TRBD1 might be the D (6 bases). From germline, CDR1 is MGHRA and CDR2 YSYEKL. Trimming removed 3 bases from V and 7 bases from J, with 9 bases in between. The CDR3 spans 12 residues. For the CDR3, the DNA is TGCGCCAGCAGCCATCAGGGGTATGAAGCTTTCTTT. It translates to CASSHQGYEAFF.

V and J are TRBV6-5 and TRBJ1-6, with D maybe TRBD1 (5 bases). The V end was cut by 4 bases, the J end by 14 bases, with 24 bases between. This CDR3 has 16 amino acids. Germline CDR1 is MNHEY and CDR2 is SVGAGI. The CDR3 region has the DNA TGTGCCAGCAGTTCCCCCCGGGACGCCGGTTCCATCACCCTCCACTTT. The encoded protein is CASSSPRDAGSITLHF.

The rearrangement uses TRBV4-3 and TRBJ1-1; 7 nucleotides match TRBD1. Losses at the gene ends were 0 bases for V and 4 bases for J; bases not matched to a gene: 5. CDR3 length: 15 residues. Germline-derived CDR1 and CDR2 are LGHNA and YSLEER. The CDR3 nucleotides are TGCGCCAGCAGCCAAGACAGCAGGGGGACCACTGAAGCTTTCTTT. Protein: CASSQDSRGTTEAFF.

The genes are TRBV14 and TRBJ2-2; no firm D call. Trimming pared 3 bases from V and 1 base from J, leaving 9 bases between. Germline lookup yields CDR1 SGHDN and CDR2 FVKESK. The CDR3 runs to 15 residues. The CDR3 spells CASSHEVLNTGELFF. The DNA for the CDR3 is TGTGCCAGCAGCCATGAGGTCTTGAACACCGGGGAGCTGTTTTTT. The entire variable domain, with the rest obtained from reference TRBV14 and TRBJ2-2, is as follows: EAGVTQFPSHSVIEKGQTVTLRCDPISGHDNLYWYRRVMGKEIKFLLHFVKESKQDESGMPNNRFLAERTGGTYSTLKVQPAELEDSGVYFCASSHEVLNTGELFFGEGSRLTVL.

Turning to this clone: The same CDR3 also results from other DNA sequences found in this sample. The chain links TRBV7-9 to TRBJ1-1; D unresolved. CDR1 and CDR2 from the germline V gene are SEHNR and FQNEAQ (reference sequence). Between the trimmed V and J ends, which lost 1 base and 3 bases, there was a span of 9 bases. The CDR3 extends over 14 amino acids. The CDR3 DNA is TGTGCCAGCAGCTTAGGTGAGGGCTACACTGAAGCTTTCTTT. This sequence encodes CASSLGEGYTEAFF.

The J gene is TRBJ2-1, the V gene TRBV5-1; 8 nucleotides agree with TRBD1. The V gene end was trimmed by 0 bases and the J gene end by 8 bases; junction bases not matched to a gene: 4. Germline loops: CDR1 SGHRS, CDR2 YFSETQ. The CDR3 has 14 residues. The chain's CDR3 is CASSLEDRAYEQFF. CDR3 sequence (DNA): TGCGCCAGCAGCTTGGAGGACAGGGCCTATGAGCAGTTCTTC.